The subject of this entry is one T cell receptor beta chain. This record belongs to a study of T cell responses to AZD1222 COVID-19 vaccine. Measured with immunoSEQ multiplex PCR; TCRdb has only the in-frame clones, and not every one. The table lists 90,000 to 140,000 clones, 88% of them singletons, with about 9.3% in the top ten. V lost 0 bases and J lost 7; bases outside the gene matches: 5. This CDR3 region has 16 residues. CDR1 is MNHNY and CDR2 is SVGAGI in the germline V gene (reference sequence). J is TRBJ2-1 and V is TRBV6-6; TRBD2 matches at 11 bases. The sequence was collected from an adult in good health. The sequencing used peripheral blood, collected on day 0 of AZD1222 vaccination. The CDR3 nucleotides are TGTGCCAGCAGTTACTCTTCTAGCGGGGGGAAAAATGAGCAGTTCTTC. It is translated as CASSYSSSGGKNEQFF.